This T cell receptor (beta chain) is drawn from a study of shared clonotypes between healthy human individuals. General study findings and limits: On the whole, naive subsets had larger estimated richness than memory subsets had. Exclusively blood specimens were collected; tissue repertoires likely differ.

Method: immunoSEQ multiplex PCR; TCRdb's copy keeps in-frame clones and lacks some. The sample holds more than 2 million clones, roughly 94% seen once. The V end lost 2 bases, the J end lost 7 bases, and 6 bases lay between the germline ends. The CDR3 covers 12 residues. Looked up from germline, CDR1 is SGHAT and CDR2 is FQNNGV. Only CD45RO-negative cells positively selected for CCR7 counted as naive CD8 cells, so terminally differentiated effector memory CD45RA+ cells were excluded. In its sample, this clone was seen once. What it binds is not known. The sample has other DNA sequences that encode this CDR3 too.

The gene calls are TRBV11-2 and TRBJ2-1; the D is unclear. The receptor's source is a man between 18 and 29 years old in good health. The specimen was naive CD8+ T cells sorted from blood. CDR3 coding DNA: TGTGCCAGCAGCTTACTTGGTAATGAGCAGTTCTTC. It specifies CASSLLGNEQFF.